A selection of T cell receptor beta chains follows, all from one sample in a study of T cells in Graves' hyperthyroidism and ophthalmopathy. In TCRdb, the multiplex PCR reads were re-called with MiXCR into one record per CDR3 protein. The data contain about 560,000 distinct CDR3 sequences, approximately 15% of them seen just once; the ten biggest clones take up about 17%. Sequencing was carried out using blood. Receptors originate from a woman aged 18-29 years with Graves' hyperthyroidism. Each CDR3 is given with its conserved first and last residue. D genes are given only for firm matches. Rows give clone size only sometimes, using once, few, many, or a class for an expanded clone.

D gene	J gene	V gene	clone size	CDR3 DNA	CDR3 protein
TRBD1	TRBJ1-2	TRBV30	many	TGTGCCTGGACGAACACAGGGGGCAACTATGGCTACACCTTC	CAWTNTGGNYGYTF
NA	TRBJ1-1	TRBV7-9	few	TGTGCCAGCAGCTTAGCGCATGATGAAGCTTTCTTT	CASSLAHDEAFF
TRBD2	TRBJ2-1	TRBV28	many	TGTGCCAGCAGGTACCAGACTAGCGGGATCTACAATGAGCAGTTCTTC	CASRYQTSGIYNEQFF
NA	TRBJ1-1	TRBV11-2	many	TGTGCCAGCAGCCCTCTGACGGGAACAATAGAAGCTTTCTTT	CASSPLTGTIEAFF
NA	TRBJ2-6	TRBV14	NA	TGTGCCAGCAGCCAAGGGCTTTTCGGGGGCGTAGGTCCTAGCTCTGGGGCCAACGTCCTGACTTTC	CASSQGLFGGVGPSSGANVLTF
TRBD1	TRBJ2-3	TRBV7-9	few	TGTGCCACCACAGGGGCGGCTAGCACAGATACGCAGTATTTT	CATTGAASTDTQYF
TRBD1	TRBJ1-5	TRBV30	NA	TGTGCCTGGTCACAGGGGATCAATCAGCCCCAGCATTTT	CAWSQGINQPQHF
TRBD1	TRBJ1-6	TRBV25-1	few	TGTGCCAGCAGTGACAGGGGGTTTTATAATTCACCCCTCCACTTT	CASSDRGFYNSPLHF
TRBD2	TRBJ2-1	TRBV28	many	TGTGCCAGCAGTTTCCGGTTTACTAGCGCGCAAAGGAATGAGCAGTTCTTC	CASSFRFTSAQRNEQFF
NA	TRBJ2-4	TRBV29-1	many	TGCAGCGTTGAAGTTGGGGCAGGGGCCTGGATGATTCAGTACTTC	CSVEVGAGAWMIQYF
TRBD1	TRBJ2-7	TRBV10-1	few	TGCGCCAGCAGTGAGATGGACAGGGGCCACGAGCAGTACTTC	CASSEMDRGHEQYF
NA	TRBJ1-2	TRBV29-1	NA	TGCAGCGTTGTAGGCCCCGAGTATGGCTACACCTTC	CSVVGPEYGYTF
TRBD1	TRBJ2-2	TRBV11-2	many	TGTGCCAGCAGCCCAGGACAGGGGGTCTACTATTTCGGGGAGCTGTTTTTT	CASSPGQGVYYFGELFF
NA	TRBJ1-1	TRBV12-3/TRBV12-4	many	TGTGCCAGCAGTTTGTCGGGGCTCGACACTGAAGCTTTCTTT	CASSLSGLDTEAFF
NA	TRBJ2-6	TRBV20-1	NA	TGCAGTGCTAAAGGGGACGCAGGCTCTGGGGCCAACGTCCTGACTTTC	CSAKGDAGSGANVLTF
TRBD1	TRBJ2-2	TRBV18	NA	TGTGCCAACTCACGGGACAGTCCGAACGGGGAGCTGTTTTTT	CANSRDSPNGELFF
NA	TRBJ2-6	TRBV11-2	NA	TGTGCCAGCAGCTTGTCTCGGGGGGCCAACGTCCTGACTTTC	CASSLSRGANVLTF
TRBD2	TRBJ2-2	TRBV29-1	many	TGCAGCGTGGGGACTAGCGGTAACACCGGGGAGCTGTTTTTT	CSVGTSGNTGELFF
NA	TRBJ2-7	TRBV5-5	many	TGTGCCAGCAGCAGATCGGACAGCCTCTACGAGCAGTACTTC	CASSRSDSLYEQYF
NA	TRBJ2-1	TRBV6-2/TRBV6-3	few	TGTGCCAGCAGTACCACAGACAGTACCCCCTACAATGAGCAGTTCTTC	CASSTTDSTPYNEQFF
TRBD1	TRBJ1-1	TRBV30	NA	TGTGCCTGGAGTGAATTGACAGGGTCTGCTGAAGCTTTCTTT	CAWSELTGSAEAFF
NA	TRBJ2-1	TRBV11-2	many	TGTGCCAGCAGCTGGGGGTTTTGGGGGGAGGATGCCAATGAGCAGTTCTTC	CASSWGFWGEDANEQFF
NA	TRBJ1-2	TRBV5-4	few	TGTGCCAGCAGCTTGGCAGACTTAACAAATGGCTACACCTTC	CASSLADLTNGYTF
NA	TRBJ1-6	TRBV20-1	NA	TGCAGTGCTAGGGGTACGGAAAGGTCCTATAATTCACCCCTCCACTTT	CSARGTERSYNSPLHF
TRBD2	TRBJ2-3	TRBV20-1	many	TGCAGTGCTAGATCCGCCGGGACTAGCGGGAGAATTTGGGAGTCGGATACGCAGTATTTT	CSARSAGTSGRIWESDTQYF
TRBD1	TRBJ2-3	TRBV4-1	many	TGCGCCAGCAGCCAAGCCCGGACAGGAAGCACAGATACGCAGTATTTT	CASSQARTGSTDTQYF
TRBD2	TRBJ2-7	TRBV9	NA	TGTGCCAGCAGCGTAGGCAGCGGGGAAAGCGAGCAGTACTTC	CASSVGSGESEQYF
TRBD2	TRBJ2-1	TRBV6-2/TRBV6-3	NA	TGTGCCAGCGACTCGGGGGGTAATGAGCAGTTCTTC	CASDSGGNEQFF
TRBD1	TRBJ1-2	TRBV7-2	many	TGTGCCAGCAGCTGGGGACAGGCTAACTATGGCTACACCTTC	CASSWGQANYGYTF
TRBD1	TRBJ1-1	TRBV10-2	few	TGCGCCAGCAGTGACGACAGGGTTGAAACTGAAGCTTTCTTT	CASSDDRVETEAFF
TRBD1	TRBJ1-2	TRBV6-1	NA	TGTGCCAGCAGTGTGGACTCGGACAGGGTTGGCTACACCTTC	CASSVDSDRVGYTF
TRBD1	TRBJ2-7	TRBV20-1	NA	TGCAGTGCAACCGACGGACAGGGGGCGCGTGAGCAGTACTTC	CSATDGQGAREQYF
NA	TRBJ2-5	TRBV28	many	TGTGCCAGCAAACGGGGTCAAGAGACCCAGTACTTC	CASKRGQETQYF
NA	TRBJ1-5	TRBV5-6	NA	TGTGCCAGCAGCCAAGGGATAGGGGAAGGAAACAATCAGCCCCAGCATTTT	CASSQGIGEGNNQPQHF
NA	TRBJ2-7	TRBV20-1	many	TGCAGTCGCCCTACGGGGGGCTCGGCCGAGCAGTACTTC	CSRPTGGSAEQYF
NA	TRBJ1-5	TRBV28	many	TGTGCCAGCAGTGCGAAGGGAGCTGGCAATCAGCCCCAGCATTTT	CASSAKGAGNQPQHF
NA	TRBJ2-2	TRBV28	many	TGTGCCAGCAGTTTGGGGGCCAACACCGGGGAGCTGTTTTTT	CASSLGANTGELFF
NA	TRBJ1-1	TRBV11-2	NA	TGTGCCAGCAGCTTCACAGGGATTGGCGAAGCTTTCTTT	CASSFTGIGEAFF
TRBD2	TRBJ2-1	TRBV2	NA	TGTGCCAGCAGTCCAGGACTAGCGGAGGTCTACAATGAGCAGTTCTTC	CASSPGLAEVYNEQFF
NA	TRBJ1-2	TRBV24-1	many	TGTGCCACCAGTGACCGGGACGGACTAGGCTACACCTTC	CATSDRDGLGYTF
NA	TRBJ1-2	TRBV5-1	many	TGCGCCAGCAGTACTGACGGTTCCTATGGCTACACCTTC	CASSTDGSYGYTF
NA	TRBJ1-5	TRBV24-1	few	TGTGCCACCAGTCGGGACACCTATCAGCCCCAGCATTTT	CATSRDTYQPQHF